These 7 T cell receptor beta chains were sequenced from one sample in a study of T cell clonality in common variable immunodeficiency. Study observations and caveats: Fewer deletions and N-nucleotide insertions were reportedly seen in common variable immunodeficiency TCR beta sequences.

Sequencing was performed with immunoSEQ multiplex PCR; in TCRdb, only in-frame clones are kept and a portion is missing. Recorded here are about 32,000 clones, none singletons. These receptors lack a known antigen. The sample comprised peripheral blood mononuclear cells. The receptors were sampled from a human donor with common variable immunodeficiency.

Turning to this clone: The CDR3 goes on 3 residues after the read ends, and that part is filled in from the germline J gene. V is TRBV30 and J is TRBJ2-7, with D perhaps matching TRBD2 (6 bases). Trimming removed 4 bases from V and 6 bases from J, with 10 bases in between. This CDR3 region has 11 residues. CDR1 and CDR2 from the germline V gene are GTSNPN and SVGIG (reference sequence). CDR3 residues: CAWNMGGEQYF. The covered CDR3 bases are TGTGCCTGGAACATGGGGGGCGAG.

This clone occurred a few times. The read comes to an end 3 residues before the CDR3 does, leaving the germline J gene to fill in the end. The chain combines TRBV30 with TRBJ1-2; 8 bases fit TRBD1. Unmatched junction bases numbered 9, after V lost 5 bases and J lost 7 bases. Per germline, CDR1 GTSNPN and CDR2 SVGIG (reference sequence). CDR3 size: 13 residues. The CDR3 bases that were read are TGTGCCTGGGAACCACAGGGGACAGGTGGC. It codes for CAWEPQGTGG. The full CDR3 sequence reads CAWEPQGTGGYTF. The whole variable domain, filled in from reference TRBV30 and TRBJ1-2, reads SQTIHQWPATLVQPVGSPLSLECTVEGTSNPNLYWYRQAAGRGLQLLFYSVGIGQISSEVPQNLSASRPQDRQFILSSKKLLLSDSGFYLCAWEPQGTGGYTFGSGTRLTVV.

This clone has just a few counts. The CDR3 loop reads CASRIGQGENQPQHF. CDR3 DNA, as far as it was read: TGTGCCAGTAGAATCGGACAGGGGGAAAATCAGCCC. The chain combines TRBV19 with TRBJ1-5; 10 bases map to TRBD1. The missing CDR3 end, 3 residues past where the read stops, is filled in from the germline J gene. Germline V lookup: CDR1 LNHDA, CDR2 SQIVND (reference sequence). V lost 6 bases and J lost 4; bases outside the gene matches: 6. This CDR3 spans 15 amino acids.

A word on this clone: Read coverage stops 3 residues before the CDR3 terminus; the germline J gene supplies the remainder. The chain joins TRBV7-3 to TRBJ1-2; 7 positions agree with TRBD1. V trimming: 5 bases; J trimming: 4 bases; junction bases outside the gene matches: 13. The CDR3 extends over 16 amino acids. CDR1 is SGHTA, CDR2 FQGTGA, per germline. Partial CDR3 DNA: TGTGCCAGCAGCCAAAGACAGGGACCAATGCTCTATGGC. Translation: CASSQRQGPMLYG. The CDR3 as a whole reads CASSQRQGPMLYGYTF.

This clone was observed a handful of times. The CDR3: CAWSVSWIAGTEAFF. CDR3 DNA, as far as it was read: TGTGCCTGGAGTGTATCGTGGATCGCGGGCACTGAA. V and J are TRBV30 and TRBJ1-1, with D unresolved. The read ends 3 residues shy of where the CDR3 ends; the end is completed using the germline J gene. Germline CDR1 is GTSNPN and CDR2 is SVGIG (reference sequence). The CDR3 runs 15 residues. V was clipped by 0 bases and J by 4 bases, with 15 bases between them.

The sample holds a few counts of this clone. The read finishes 3 residues shy of the CDR3 end, and the germline J gene is used to complete it. The chain links TRBV19 to TRBJ1-2; D possibly corresponds to TRBD1 (5 bases). Trimming shortened V by 7 bases and J by 1 base, and 19 bases separated the two germline ends. The CDR3 is 16 amino acids. The germline gives CDR1 LNHDA, CDR2 SQIVND (reference sequence). The CDR3 loop is CASTPPGTGGNYGYTF. The DNA read from the CDR3 is TGTGCCAGTACCCCCCCCGGCACAGGAGGTAACTATGGC.

Notes on this clone: Read data end 3 residues before the CDR3 end; the end is taken from the germline J gene. The chain carries TRBV19 and TRBJ1-5; 8 positions agree with TRBD1. V shed 0 bases and J 3 bases; nucleotides not matched to a gene: 19. Germline loops: CDR1 LNHDA, CDR2 SQIVND (reference sequence). The CDR3 runs to 21 residues. The DNA read from the CDR3 is TGTGCCAGTAGTATAGACCCAGGGGGCGCCCGAAACTACGATTACAATCAGCCC. Translated: CASSIDPGGARNYDYNQP. The entire CDR3 reads CASSIDPGGARNYDYNQPQHF.